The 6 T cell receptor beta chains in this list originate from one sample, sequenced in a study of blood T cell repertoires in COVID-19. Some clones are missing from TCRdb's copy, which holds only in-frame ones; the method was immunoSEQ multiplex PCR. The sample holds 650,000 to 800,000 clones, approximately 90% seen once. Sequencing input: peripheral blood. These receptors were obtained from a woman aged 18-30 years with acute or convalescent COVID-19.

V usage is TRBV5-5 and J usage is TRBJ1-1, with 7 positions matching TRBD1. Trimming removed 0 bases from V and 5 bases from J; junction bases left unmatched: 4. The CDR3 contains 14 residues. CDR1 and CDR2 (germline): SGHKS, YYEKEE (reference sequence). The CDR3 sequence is CASSLGQGKTEAFF. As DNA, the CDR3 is TGTGCCAGCAGCTTGGGACAGGGTAAGACTGAAGCTTTCTTT.

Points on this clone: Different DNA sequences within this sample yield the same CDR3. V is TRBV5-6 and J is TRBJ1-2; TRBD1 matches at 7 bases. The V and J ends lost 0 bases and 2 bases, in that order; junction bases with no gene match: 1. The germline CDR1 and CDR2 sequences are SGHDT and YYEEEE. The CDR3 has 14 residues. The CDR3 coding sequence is TGTGCCAGCAGCTTGGGGGGACAGAACTATGGCTACACCTTC. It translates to CASSLGGQNYGYTF.

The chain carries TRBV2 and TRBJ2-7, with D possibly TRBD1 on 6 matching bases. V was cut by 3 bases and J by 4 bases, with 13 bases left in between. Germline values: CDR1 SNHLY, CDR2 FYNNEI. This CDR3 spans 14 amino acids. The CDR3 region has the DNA TGTGCCAGCAGTGAGGGCAGGGGTTGGTACGAGCAGTACTTC. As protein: CASSEGRGWYEQYF.

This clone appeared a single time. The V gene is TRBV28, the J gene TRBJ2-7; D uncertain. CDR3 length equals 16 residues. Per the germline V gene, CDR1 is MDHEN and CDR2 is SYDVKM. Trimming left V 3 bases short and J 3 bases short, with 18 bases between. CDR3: CASSFLFETTFYEQYF. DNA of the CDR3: TGTGCCAGCAGTTTCCTCTTCGAGACAACTTTCTACGAGCAGTACTTC.

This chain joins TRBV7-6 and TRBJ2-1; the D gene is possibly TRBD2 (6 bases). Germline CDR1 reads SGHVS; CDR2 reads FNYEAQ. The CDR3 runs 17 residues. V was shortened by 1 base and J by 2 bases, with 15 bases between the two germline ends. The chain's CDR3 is CASSLGGVTSTYNEQFF. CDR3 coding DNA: TGTGCCAGCAGCTTAGGGGGGGTGACATCTACCTACAATGAGCAGTTCTTC.

The CDR3 loop reads CASSPGTEQFF. The CDR3, as DNA: TGTGCCAGCAGTCCCGGGACAGAGCAGTTCTTC. J is TRBJ2-1 and V is TRBV12-3 or TRBV12-4; TRBD1 might be the D (6 bases). V was cut by 5 bases and J by 10 bases, with 9 bases left in between. This CDR3 is built from 11 residues.